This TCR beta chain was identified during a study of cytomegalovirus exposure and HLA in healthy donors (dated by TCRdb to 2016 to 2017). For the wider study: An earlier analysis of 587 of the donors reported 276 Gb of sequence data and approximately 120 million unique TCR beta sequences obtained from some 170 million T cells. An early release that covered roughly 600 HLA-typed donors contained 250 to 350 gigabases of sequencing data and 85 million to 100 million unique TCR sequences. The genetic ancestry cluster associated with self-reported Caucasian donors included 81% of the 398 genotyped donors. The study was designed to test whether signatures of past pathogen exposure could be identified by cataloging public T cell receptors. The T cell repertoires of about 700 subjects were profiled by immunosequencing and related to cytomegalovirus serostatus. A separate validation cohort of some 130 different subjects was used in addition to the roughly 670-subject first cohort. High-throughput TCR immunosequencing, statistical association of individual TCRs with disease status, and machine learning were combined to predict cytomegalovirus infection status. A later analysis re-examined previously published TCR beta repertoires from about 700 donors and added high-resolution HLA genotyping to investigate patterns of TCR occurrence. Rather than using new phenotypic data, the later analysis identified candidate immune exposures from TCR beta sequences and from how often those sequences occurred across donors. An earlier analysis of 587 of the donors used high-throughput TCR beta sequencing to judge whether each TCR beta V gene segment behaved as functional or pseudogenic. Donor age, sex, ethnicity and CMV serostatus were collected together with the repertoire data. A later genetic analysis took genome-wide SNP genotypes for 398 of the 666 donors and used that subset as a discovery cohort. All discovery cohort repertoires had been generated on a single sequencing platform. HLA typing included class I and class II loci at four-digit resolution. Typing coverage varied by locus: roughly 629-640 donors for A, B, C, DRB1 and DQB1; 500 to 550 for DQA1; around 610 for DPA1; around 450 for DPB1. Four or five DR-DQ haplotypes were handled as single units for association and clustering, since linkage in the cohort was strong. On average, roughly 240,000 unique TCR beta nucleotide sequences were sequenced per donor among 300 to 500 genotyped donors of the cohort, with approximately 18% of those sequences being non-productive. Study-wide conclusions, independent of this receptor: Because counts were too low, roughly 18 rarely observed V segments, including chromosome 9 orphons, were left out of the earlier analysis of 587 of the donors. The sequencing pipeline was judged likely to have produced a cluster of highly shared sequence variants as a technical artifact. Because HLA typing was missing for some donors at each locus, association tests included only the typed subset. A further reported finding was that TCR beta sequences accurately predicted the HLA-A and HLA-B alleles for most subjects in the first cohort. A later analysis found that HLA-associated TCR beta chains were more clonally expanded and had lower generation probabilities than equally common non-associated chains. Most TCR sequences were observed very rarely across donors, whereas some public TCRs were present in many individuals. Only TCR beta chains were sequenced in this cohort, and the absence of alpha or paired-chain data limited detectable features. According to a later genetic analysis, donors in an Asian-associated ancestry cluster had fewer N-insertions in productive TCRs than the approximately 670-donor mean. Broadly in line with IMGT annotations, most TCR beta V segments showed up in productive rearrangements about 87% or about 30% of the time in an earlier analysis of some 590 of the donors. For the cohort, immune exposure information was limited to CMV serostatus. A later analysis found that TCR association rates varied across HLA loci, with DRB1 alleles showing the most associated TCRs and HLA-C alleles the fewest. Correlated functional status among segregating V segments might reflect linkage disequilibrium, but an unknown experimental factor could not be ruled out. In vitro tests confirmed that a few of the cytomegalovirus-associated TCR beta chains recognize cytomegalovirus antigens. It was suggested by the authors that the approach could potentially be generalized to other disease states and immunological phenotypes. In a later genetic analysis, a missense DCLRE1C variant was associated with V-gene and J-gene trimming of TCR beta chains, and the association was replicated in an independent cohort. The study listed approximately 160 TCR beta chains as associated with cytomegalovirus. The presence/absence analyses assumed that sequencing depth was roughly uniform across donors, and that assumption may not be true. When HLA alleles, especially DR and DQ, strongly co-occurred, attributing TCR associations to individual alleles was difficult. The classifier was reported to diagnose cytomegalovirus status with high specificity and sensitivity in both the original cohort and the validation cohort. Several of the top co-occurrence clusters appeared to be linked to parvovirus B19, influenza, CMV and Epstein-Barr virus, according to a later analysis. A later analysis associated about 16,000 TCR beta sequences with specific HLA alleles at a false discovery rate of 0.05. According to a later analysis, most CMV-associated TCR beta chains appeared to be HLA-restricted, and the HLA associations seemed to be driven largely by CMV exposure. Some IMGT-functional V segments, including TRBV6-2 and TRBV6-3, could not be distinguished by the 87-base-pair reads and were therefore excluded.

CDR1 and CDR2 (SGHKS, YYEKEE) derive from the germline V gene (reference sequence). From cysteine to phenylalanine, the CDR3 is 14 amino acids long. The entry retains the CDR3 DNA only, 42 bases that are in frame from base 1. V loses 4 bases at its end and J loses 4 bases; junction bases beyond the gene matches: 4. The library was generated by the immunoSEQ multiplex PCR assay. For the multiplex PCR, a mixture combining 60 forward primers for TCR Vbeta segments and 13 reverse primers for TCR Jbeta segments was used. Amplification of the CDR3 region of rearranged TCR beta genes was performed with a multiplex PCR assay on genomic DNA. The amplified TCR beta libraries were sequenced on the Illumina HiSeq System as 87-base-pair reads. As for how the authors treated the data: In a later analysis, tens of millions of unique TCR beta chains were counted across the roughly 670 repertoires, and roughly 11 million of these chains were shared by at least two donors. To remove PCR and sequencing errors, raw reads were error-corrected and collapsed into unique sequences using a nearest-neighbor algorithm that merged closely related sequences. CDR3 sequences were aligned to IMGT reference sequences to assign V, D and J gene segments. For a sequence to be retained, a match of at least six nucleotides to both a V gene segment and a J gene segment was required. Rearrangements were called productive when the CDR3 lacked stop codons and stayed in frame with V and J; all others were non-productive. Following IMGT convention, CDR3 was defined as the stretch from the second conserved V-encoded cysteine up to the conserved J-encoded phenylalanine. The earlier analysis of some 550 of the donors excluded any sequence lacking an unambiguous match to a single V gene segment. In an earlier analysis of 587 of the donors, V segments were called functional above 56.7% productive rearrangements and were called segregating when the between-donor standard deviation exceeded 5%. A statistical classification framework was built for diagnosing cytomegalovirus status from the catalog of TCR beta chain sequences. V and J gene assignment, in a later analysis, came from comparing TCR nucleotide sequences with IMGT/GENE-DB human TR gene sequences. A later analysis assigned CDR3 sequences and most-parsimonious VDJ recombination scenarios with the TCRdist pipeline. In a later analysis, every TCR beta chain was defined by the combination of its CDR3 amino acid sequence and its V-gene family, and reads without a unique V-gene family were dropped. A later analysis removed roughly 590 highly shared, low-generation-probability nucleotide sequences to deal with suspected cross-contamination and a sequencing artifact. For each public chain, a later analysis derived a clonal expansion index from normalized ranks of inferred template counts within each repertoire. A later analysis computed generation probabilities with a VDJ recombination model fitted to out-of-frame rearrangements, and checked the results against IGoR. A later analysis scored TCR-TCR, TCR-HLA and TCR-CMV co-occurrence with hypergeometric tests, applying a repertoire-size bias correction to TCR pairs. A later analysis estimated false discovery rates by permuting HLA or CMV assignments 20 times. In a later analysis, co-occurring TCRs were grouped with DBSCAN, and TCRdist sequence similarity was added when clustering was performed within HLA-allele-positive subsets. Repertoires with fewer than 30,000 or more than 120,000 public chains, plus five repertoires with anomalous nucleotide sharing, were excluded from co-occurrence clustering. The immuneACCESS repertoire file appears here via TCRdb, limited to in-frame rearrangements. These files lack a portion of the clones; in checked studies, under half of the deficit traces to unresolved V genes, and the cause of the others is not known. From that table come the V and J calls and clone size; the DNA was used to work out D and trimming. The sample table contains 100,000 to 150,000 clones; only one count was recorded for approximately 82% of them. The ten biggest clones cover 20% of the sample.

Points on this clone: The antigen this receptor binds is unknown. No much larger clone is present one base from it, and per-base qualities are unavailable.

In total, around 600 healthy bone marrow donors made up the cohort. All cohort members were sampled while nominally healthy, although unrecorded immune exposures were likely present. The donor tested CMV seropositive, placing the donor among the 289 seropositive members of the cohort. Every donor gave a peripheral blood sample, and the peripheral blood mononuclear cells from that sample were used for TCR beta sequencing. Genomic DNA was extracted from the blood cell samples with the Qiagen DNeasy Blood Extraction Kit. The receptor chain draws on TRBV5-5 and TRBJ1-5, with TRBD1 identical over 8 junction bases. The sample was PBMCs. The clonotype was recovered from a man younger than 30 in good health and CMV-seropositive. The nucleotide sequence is TGTGCCAGCAGCCTAGACAGGGGTAATCAGCCCCAGCATTTT. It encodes CASSLDRGNQPQHF.